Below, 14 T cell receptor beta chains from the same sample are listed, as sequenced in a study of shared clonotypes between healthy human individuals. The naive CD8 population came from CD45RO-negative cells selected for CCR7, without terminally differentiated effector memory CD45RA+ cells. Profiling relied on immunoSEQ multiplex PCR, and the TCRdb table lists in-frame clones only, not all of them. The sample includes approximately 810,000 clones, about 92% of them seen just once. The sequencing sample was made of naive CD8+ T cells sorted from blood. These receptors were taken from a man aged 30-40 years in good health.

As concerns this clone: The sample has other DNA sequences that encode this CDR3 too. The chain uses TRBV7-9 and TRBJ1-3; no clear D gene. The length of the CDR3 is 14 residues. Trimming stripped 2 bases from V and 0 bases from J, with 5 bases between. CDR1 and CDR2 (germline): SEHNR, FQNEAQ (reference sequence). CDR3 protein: CASSLSSSGNTIYF. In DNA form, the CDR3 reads TGTGCCAGCAGCTTAAGTAGCTCTGGAAACACCATATATTTT.

The CDR3 sequence is CASSYGQGPQPQHF. The CDR3 DNA is TGTGCCAGTAGTTACGGACAGGGGCCTCAGCCCCAGCATTTT. V usage is TRBV19 and J usage is TRBJ1-5, with 9 bases that match TRBD1. Trimming cost V 5 bases and J 6 bases; bases outside gene matches: 5. Germline values: CDR1 LNHDA, CDR2 SQIVND (reference sequence). The length of the CDR3 is 14 residues.

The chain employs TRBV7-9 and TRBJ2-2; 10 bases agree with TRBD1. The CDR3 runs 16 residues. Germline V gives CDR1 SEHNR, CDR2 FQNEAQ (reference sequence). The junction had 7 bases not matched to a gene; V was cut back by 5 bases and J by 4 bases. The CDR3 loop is CASSNTGQGFTGELFF. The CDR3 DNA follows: TGTGCCAGCAGCAATACGGGACAGGGGTTCACCGGGGAGCTGTTTTTT.

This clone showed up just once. In nucleotides, the CDR3 is TGTGCCAGCAGCTTAGATCATGGTCACGGTACAGATACGCAGTATTTT. Translating it yields CASSLDHGHGTDTQYF. This chain connects TRBV11-2 to TRBJ2-3, with no clear D. This CDR3 contains 16 residues. The V end lost 0 bases, the J end lost 3 bases, and 13 bases lay between the germline ends. Germline CDR1 and CDR2: SGHAT and FQNNGV.

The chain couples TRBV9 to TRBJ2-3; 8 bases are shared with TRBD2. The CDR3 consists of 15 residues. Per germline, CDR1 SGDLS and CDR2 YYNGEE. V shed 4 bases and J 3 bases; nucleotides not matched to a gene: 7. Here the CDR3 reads CASSPRTSKTDTQYF. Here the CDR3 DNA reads TGTGCCAGCAGCCCCCGGACTAGCAAAACAGATACGCAGTATTTT.

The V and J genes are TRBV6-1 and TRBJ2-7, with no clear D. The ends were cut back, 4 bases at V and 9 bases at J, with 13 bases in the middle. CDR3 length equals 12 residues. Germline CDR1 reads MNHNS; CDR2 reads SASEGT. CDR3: CASSGNGFGQYF. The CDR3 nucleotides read TGTGCCAGCAGTGGAAACGGATTCGGGCAGTACTTC.

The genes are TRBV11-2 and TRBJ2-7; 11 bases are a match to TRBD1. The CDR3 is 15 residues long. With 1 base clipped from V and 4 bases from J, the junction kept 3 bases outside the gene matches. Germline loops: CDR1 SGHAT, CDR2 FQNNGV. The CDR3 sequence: CASSLVGQGGYEQYF. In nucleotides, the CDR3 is TGTGCCAGCAGCTTAGTGGGACAGGGGGGGTACGAGCAGTACTTC.

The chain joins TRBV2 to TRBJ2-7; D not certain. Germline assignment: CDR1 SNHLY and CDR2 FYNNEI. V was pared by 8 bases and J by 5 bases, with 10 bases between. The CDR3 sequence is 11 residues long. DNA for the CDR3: TGTGCCAGCGTTACATACGACGAGCAGTACTTC. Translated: CASVTYDEQYF.

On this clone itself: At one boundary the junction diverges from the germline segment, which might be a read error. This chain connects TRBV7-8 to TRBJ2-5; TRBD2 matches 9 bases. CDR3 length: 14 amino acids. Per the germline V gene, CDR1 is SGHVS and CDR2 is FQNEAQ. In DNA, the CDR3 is TGTGCCAGCAGCATAGCGGGAGCTACCCGGGGCCAGTACTTC. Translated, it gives CASSIAGATRGQYF. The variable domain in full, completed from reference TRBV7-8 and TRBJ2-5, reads GAGVSQSPRYKVAKRGQDVALRCDPISGHVSLFWYQQALGQGPEFLTYFQNEAQLDKSGLPSDRFFAERPEGSVSTLKIQRTQQEDSAVYLCASSIAGATRGQYFGPGTRLLVL.

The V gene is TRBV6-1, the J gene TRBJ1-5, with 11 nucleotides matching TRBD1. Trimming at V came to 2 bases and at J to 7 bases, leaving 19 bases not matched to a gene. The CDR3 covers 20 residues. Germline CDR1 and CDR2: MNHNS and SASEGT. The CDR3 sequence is CASSEWAKYPGQGVEQPQHF. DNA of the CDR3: TGTGCCAGCAGTGAATGGGCCAAATACCCGGGACAGGGGGTAGAACAGCCCCAGCATTTT.

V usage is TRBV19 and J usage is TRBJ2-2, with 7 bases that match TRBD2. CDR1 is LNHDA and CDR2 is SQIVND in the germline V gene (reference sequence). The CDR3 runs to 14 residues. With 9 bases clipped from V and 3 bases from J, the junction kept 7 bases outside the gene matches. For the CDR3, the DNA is TGTGCCAGATCCCAGCGGGACCACACCGGGGAGCTGTTTTTT. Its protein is CARSQRDHTGELFF.

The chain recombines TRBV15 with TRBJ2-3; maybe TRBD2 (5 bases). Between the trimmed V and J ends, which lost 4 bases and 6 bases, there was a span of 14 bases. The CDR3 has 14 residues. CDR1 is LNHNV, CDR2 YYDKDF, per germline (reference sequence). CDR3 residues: CATSNRGTSDTQYF. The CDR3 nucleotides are TGTGCCACCAGCAATCGGGGTACAAGTGATACGCAGTATTTT.

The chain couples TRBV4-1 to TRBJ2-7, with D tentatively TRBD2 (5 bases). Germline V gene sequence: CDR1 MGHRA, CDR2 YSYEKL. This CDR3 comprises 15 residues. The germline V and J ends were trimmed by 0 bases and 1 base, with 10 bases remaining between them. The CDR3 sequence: CASSQDPGKSYEQYF. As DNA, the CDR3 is TGCGCCAGCAGCCAAGATCCGGGGAAATCCTACGAGCAGTACTTC.

CDR3 loop: CASSLTGTAGYTF. The CDR3 DNA is TGTGCCAGCAGTTTAACGGGGACCGCAGGCTACACCTTC. V gene TRBV28 combines with J gene TRBJ1-2; D might be TRBD1 (5 bases). V gave up 2 bases and J gave up 8 bases, with 12 bases separating them. The germline V gene has CDR1 MDHEN and CDR2 SYDVKM. CDR3 length equals 13 residues.